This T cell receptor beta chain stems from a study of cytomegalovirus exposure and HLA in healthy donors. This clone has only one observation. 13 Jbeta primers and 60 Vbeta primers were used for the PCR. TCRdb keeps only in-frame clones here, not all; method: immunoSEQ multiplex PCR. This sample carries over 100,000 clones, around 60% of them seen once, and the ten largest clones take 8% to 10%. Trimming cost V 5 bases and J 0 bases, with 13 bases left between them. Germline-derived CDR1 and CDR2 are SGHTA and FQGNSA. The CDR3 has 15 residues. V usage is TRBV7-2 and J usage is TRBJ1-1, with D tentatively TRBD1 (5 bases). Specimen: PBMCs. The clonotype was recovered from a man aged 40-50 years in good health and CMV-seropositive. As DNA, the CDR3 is TGTGCCAGCAGCGCAAACGGGGGGATGAACACTGAAGCTTTCTTT. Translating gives CASSANGGMNTEAFF.